Below, 21 T cell receptor beta chains from the same sample are listed, as sequenced in a study of OX40 agonist ivuxolimab in advanced cancers. The repertoire was sequenced with immunoSEQ multiplex PCR; TCRdb's copy has only in-frame clones and lacks some. This table holds over 80,000 clones, about 86% found once. The material was CD4+ or CD8+ T cells sorted from blood, obtained in a trial of the OX40 agonist ivuxolimab. Receptors were obtained from an adult with an advanced solid tumor such as melanoma, head and neck, liver or kidney cancer.

This clone is a singleton in its sample. The CDR3 DNA reads as TGTGCCTGGAGTGTACGGCCGGGGGCTAGGGTCTCTGGGGCCAACGTCCTGACTTTC. Its translation: CAWSVRPGARVSGANVLTF. The V call is TRBV30, the J call TRBJ2-6; D may be TRBD1 or TRBD2 (6 bases each). The germline V gene has CDR1 GTSNPN and CDR2 SVGIG (reference sequence). V was clipped by 0 bases and J by 0 bases, with 18 bases between them. This CDR3 has 19 amino acids.

The genes are TRBV5-1 and TRBJ1-2; D uncertain. Between the trimmed V and J ends, which lost 2 bases and 3 bases, there was a span of 20 bases. Germline V gives CDR1 SGHRS, CDR2 YFSETQ. The CDR3 has 17 amino acids. CDR3: CASSLNSGAAPHYGYTF. In DNA form, the CDR3 reads TGCGCCAGCAGCTTAAACAGCGGAGCCGCGCCTCACTATGGCTACACCTTC.

The chain employs TRBV7-9 and TRBJ2-7; D is ambiguous. Germline-derived CDR1 and CDR2 are SEHNR and FQNEAQ (reference sequence). The V and J ends lost 5 bases and 3 bases respectively, with 8 bases between them. There are 12 residues in the CDR3. The DNA for the CDR3 is TGTGCCAGCAGCCCGGGTCTCTACGAGCAGTACTTC. Amino acids: CASSPGLYEQYF.

The chain has TRBV4-2 and TRBJ2-7, with TRBD1 identical over 7 bases. CDR3 length: 14 amino acids. Germline V gene sequence: CDR1 LGHNA, CDR2 YNFKEQ. Trimming took 1 base from V and 3 from J; bases not matched to a gene: 3. This CDR3 is CASSQGRQGYEQYF. The DNA for the CDR3 is TGTGCCAGCAGCCAAGGACGACAGGGCTACGAGCAGTACTTC.

This chain uses TRBV9 with TRBJ1-1; 9 nucleotides agree with TRBD1. CDR3 length equals 15 residues. Trimming at V came to 1 base and at J to 4 bases, leaving 5 bases not matched to a gene. Looked up from germline, CDR1 is SGDLS and CDR2 is YYNGEE. The CDR3 loop reads CASSVKGQGTTEAFF. For the CDR3, the DNA is TGTGCCAGCAGCGTAAAGGGACAGGGAACCACTGAAGCTTTCTTT.

This chain uses TRBV18 with TRBJ1-6; TRBD1 matches at 7 bases. After removal of 0 bases from V and 7 bases from J, the junction contained 3 bases not matched to a gene. Germline assignment: CDR1 KGHSH and CDR2 LQKENI. The CDR3 is 15 residues long. The chain's CDR3 is CASSPPGTVNSPLHF. CDR3 nucleotide sequence: TGTGCCAGCTCACCACCCGGGACAGTCAATTCACCCCTCCACTTT.

The genes are TRBV19 and TRBJ2-2; TRBD1 matches at 9 bases. This CDR3 has 16 amino acids. V lost 5 bases to trimming and J lost 3 bases; unmatched junction nucleotides: 7. CDR1 is LNHDA, CDR2 SQIVND, per germline (reference sequence). CDR3 protein: CASSFSGTGHTGELFF. For the CDR3, the DNA is TGTGCCAGTAGTTTTTCCGGGACAGGGCACACCGGGGAGCTGTTTTTT. The whole variable domain, filled in from reference TRBV19 and TRBJ2-2, reads DGGITQSPKYLFRKEGQNVTLSCEQNLNHDAMYWYRQDPGQGLRLIYYSQIVNDFQKGDIAEGYSVSREKKESFPLTVTSAQKNPTAFYLCASSFSGTGHTGELFFGEGSRLTVL.

This clone has a handful of counts. The gene calls are TRBV30 and TRBJ1-6; D is unresolved. The germline CDR1 and CDR2 sequences are GTSNPN and SVGIG (reference sequence). This CDR3 has 15 residues. Trimming stripped 1 base from V and 10 bases from J, with 17 bases between. The CDR3 region is CAWSAPLSDASPLHF. DNA for the CDR3: TGTGCCTGGAGTGCACCCCTGTCGGACGCGTCACCCCTCCACTTT.

The V and J genes are TRBV7-2 and TRBJ1-2; the match to TRBD1 covers 7 bases. The CDR3 is 13 residues long. J lost 6 bases, V lost 1 base, and 2 bases had no gene match. CDR1 and CDR2 (germline): SGHTA, FQGNSA. The CDR3 DNA sequence: TGTGCCAGCAGCTTAGGGACAGGAGATGGCTACACCTTC. Its protein is CASSLGTGDGYTF. Together with reference TRBV7-2 and TRBJ1-2, the CDR3 gives the full variable domain: GAGVSQSPSNKVTEKGKDVELRCDPISGHTALYWYRQSLGQGLEFLIYFQGNSAPDKSGLPSDRFSAERTGGSVSTLTIQRTQQEDSAVYLCASSLGTGDGYTFGSGTRLTVV.

The CDR3 DNA reads TGTGCCAGCTCACCACCTAAAGCGAACACCGGGGAGCTGTTTTTT. Residues: CASSPPKANTGELFF. The chain couples TRBV18 to TRBJ2-2; no firm D call. The CDR3 has 15 amino acids. Germline CDR1 is KGHSH and CDR2 is LQKENI. Trimming cost V 0 bases and J 0 bases, with 5 bases left between them. Combining the CDR3 with reference TRBV18 and TRBJ2-2 gives the whole variable domain NAGVMQNPRHLVRRRGQEARLRCSPMKGHSHVYWYRQLPEEGLKFMVYLQKENIIDESGMPKERFSAEFPKEGPSILRIQQVVRGDSAAYFCASSPPKANTGELFFGEGSRLTVL.

The gene calls are TRBV7-9 and TRBJ1-6; 8 nucleotides line up with TRBD1. Germline V CDR1 and CDR2: SEHNR, FQNEAQ (reference sequence). The trim removed 5 bases at V and 7 bases at J, leaving 7 bases unmatched. This CDR3 spans 15 amino acids. The CDR3, as DNA: TGTGCCAGCAGCCATTCACAGGGGGAGAATTCACCCCTCCACTTT. It encodes CASSHSQGENSPLHF.

This rearrangement joins TRBV14 to TRBJ2-1; the D gene is possibly TRBD2 (6 bases). This CDR3 contains 13 residues. The V gene's germline CDR1 is SGHDN and CDR2 FVKESK. The V gene lost 8 bases and the J gene lost 2 bases, with 10 bases spanning the gap. The CDR3 nucleotides read TGTGCCAGCGCCCGGGGGACCTACAATGAGCAGTTCTTC. It translates to CASARGTYNEQFF.

This chain joins TRBV10-1 and TRBJ2-3; D is unresolved. V was pared by 0 bases and J by 8 bases, with 18 bases between. In germline, CDR1 is WNHNN, CDR2 SYGVQD (reference sequence). This CDR3 is built from 16 residues. The chain's CDR3 is CASSESRGAVFATQYF. The CDR3 nucleotides are TGCGCCAGCAGTGAGTCTAGAGGTGCCGTATTCGCTACGCAGTATTTT.

The genes are TRBV29-1 and TRBJ2-3; 8 bases match TRBD2. CDR3 length equals 14 residues. Trimming at V came to 6 bases and at J to 2 bases, leaving 7 bases not matched to a gene. Germline V gene data show CDR1 as SQVTM and CDR2 as ANQGSEA. The CDR3 reads CSVLLAGHTDTQYF. CDR3 nucleotide sequence: TGCAGCGTCCTCCTAGCGGGCCACACAGATACGCAGTATTTT.

The V gene is TRBV5-6, the J gene TRBJ2-7, with D possibly being TRBD2 (7 bases). Trimming removed 6 bases from V and 3 bases from J, with 13 bases in between. CDR3 length: 13 amino acids. CDR1 is SGHDT and CDR2 is YYEEEE in the germline V gene. The chain's CDR3 is CASTRGGGYEQYF. As DNA, the CDR3 is TGTGCCAGCACCCGAGGGGGGGGCTACGAGCAGTACTTC.

V gene TRBV5-1 combines with J gene TRBJ2-7; perhaps D is TRBD1 or TRBD2 (5 bases each). Germline V gene lookup returns CDR1 SGHRS and CDR2 YFSETQ. V was pared by 1 base and J by 6 bases, with 14 bases between. This CDR3 is 14 amino acids long. This CDR3 is CASSLYGSGGEQYF. In DNA form, the CDR3 reads TGCGCCAGCAGCTTGTACGGAAGTGGGGGCGAGCAGTACTTC.

The rearrangement uses TRBV5-1 and TRBJ1-4, with D uncertain. Trimming cost V 4 bases and J 10 bases, with 17 bases left between them. CDR1 and CDR2 from the germline V gene are SGHRS and YFSETQ. The CDR3 has 14 residues. CDR3 amino acids: CASSPGQGGVKLFF. The CDR3 bases are TGCGCCAGCAGCCCCGGCCAAGGTGGCGTAAAACTGTTTTTT. Supplemented by reference TRBV5-1 and TRBJ1-4, the full variable domain reads KAGVTQTPRYLIKTRGQQVTLSCSPISGHRSVSWYQQTPGQGLQFLFEYFSETQRNKGNFPGRFSGRQFSNSRSEMNVSTLELGDSALYLCASSPGQGGVKLFFGSGTQLSVL.

The rearrangement joins TRBV12-5 to TRBJ2-4; 10 bases match TRBD1. With 6 bases clipped from V and 6 bases from J, the junction kept 2 bases outside the gene matches. This CDR3 region has 13 residues. Germline assignment: CDR1 LGHNT and CDR2 FRNRAP. CDR3 loop: CASGRDRGNIQYF. In DNA form, the CDR3 reads TGTGCTAGTGGAAGGGACAGGGGAAACATTCAGTACTTC.

This clone has a single count. The genes are TRBV6-5 and TRBJ1-6; D is undetermined. CDR3 length equals 14 residues. Trimming removed 5 bases at V and 6 bases at J, with 11 bases between. CDR1 is MNHEY, CDR2 SVGAGI, per germline. The CDR3 nucleotides are TGTGCCAGCAGTAGCGGGATGATTAATTCACCCCTCCACTTT. Its translation is CASSSGMINSPLHF.

This clone appeared once. The genes are TRBV5-1 and TRBJ2-2; 13 bases line up with TRBD2. The V segment lost 5 bases and the J segment 4 bases; nucleotides outside the gene matches: 5. The CDR3 is 16 residues long. CDR1 is SGHRS, CDR2 YFSETQ, per germline. CDR3 residues: CASRHGTSGITGELFF. The CDR3 nucleotides read TGCGCCAGCAGACACGGGACTAGCGGGATCACCGGGGAGCTGTTTTTT.

The V gene is TRBV6-5, the J gene TRBJ1-2; 8 bases line up with TRBD1. The CDR3 length is 13 residues. Trimming cost V 3 bases and J 8 bases; bases outside gene matches: 5. Germline V gene lookup returns CDR1 MNHEY and CDR2 SVGAGI. The CDR3 coding sequence is TGTGCCAGCAGTTATGGACAGGGCGGAGGCTACACCTTC. This gives the protein CASSYGQGGGYTF.